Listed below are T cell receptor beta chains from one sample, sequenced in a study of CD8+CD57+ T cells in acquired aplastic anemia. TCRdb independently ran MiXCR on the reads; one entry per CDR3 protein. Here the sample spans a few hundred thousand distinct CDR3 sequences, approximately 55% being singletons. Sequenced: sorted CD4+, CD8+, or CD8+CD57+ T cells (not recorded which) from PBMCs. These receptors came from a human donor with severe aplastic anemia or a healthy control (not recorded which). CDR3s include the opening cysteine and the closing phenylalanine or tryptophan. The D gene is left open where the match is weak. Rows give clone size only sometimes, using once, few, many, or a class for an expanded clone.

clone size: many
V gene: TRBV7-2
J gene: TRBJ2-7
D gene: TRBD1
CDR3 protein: CASSFGGQGDYEQYF
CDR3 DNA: TGTGCCAGCAGCTTCGGAGGACAGGGAGACTACGAGCAGTACTTC

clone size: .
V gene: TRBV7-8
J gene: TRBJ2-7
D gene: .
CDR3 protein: CASSFRAAPHEQYF
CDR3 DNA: TGTGCCAGCAGTTTTCGGGCGGCGCCCCACGAGCAGTACTTC

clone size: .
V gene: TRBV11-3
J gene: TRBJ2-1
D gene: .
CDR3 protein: CASSLDGLERNYNEQFF
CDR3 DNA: TGTGCCAGCAGCTTAGACGGTTTGGAGCGGAACTACAATGAGCAGTTCTTC

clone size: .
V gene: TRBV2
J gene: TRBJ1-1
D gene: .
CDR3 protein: CASTQGEGTEAFF
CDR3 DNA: TGTGCCAGCACTCAGGGAGAGGGGACTGAAGCTTTCTTT

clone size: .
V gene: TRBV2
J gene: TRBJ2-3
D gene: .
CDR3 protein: CASKGGETDTQYF
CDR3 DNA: TGTGCCAGCAAGGGCGGGGAGACAGATACGCAGTATTTT

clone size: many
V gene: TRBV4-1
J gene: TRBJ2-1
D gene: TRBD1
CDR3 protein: CASSQDRDRSYNEQFF
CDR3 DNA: TGCGCCAGCAGCCAAGATAGGGACAGGTCCTACAATGAGCAGTTCTTC

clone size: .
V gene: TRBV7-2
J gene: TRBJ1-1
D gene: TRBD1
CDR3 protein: CASSYYRGMNTEAFF
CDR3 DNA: TGTGCCAGCAGCTACTACAGGGGGATGAACACTGAAGCTTTCTTT

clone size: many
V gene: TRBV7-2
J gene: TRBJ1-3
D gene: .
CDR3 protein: CASSQDPGQNTIYF
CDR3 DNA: TGTGCCAGCAGCCAAGACCCCGGCCAAAACACCATATATTTT

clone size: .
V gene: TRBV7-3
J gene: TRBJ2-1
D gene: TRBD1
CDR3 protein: CASSPTGGSNNEQFF
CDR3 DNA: TGTGCCAGCAGCCCCACAGGGGGCAGTAACAATGAGCAGTTCTTC

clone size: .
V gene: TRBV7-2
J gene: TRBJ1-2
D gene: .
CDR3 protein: CASSLLRGGSGYTF
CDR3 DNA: TGTGCCAGCAGCTTACTCAGGGGAGGGAGTGGCTACACCTTC

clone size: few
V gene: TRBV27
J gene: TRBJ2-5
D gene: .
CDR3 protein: CASTEKETQYF
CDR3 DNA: TGTGCCAGCACCGAGAAAGAGACCCAGTACTTC

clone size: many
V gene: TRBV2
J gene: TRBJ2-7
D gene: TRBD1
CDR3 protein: CASRPTGPYEQYF
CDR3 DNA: TGTGCCAGCAGGCCGACAGGGCCCTACGAGCAGTACTTC

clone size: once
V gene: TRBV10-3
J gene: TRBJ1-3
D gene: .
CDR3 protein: CAISGHSGNTIYF
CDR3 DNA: TGTGCCATCTCCGGACACTCTGGAAACACCATATATTTT

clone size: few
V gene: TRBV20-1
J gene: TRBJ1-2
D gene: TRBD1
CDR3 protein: CSASSGTGAFYGYTF
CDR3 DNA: TGCAGTGCTAGTTCCGGGACAGGGGCCTTCTATGGCTACACCTTC

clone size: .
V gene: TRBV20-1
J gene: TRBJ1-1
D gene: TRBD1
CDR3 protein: CSARGQGWTEAFF
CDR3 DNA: TGCAGTGCTAGAGGACAGGGTTGGACTGAAGCTTTCTTT

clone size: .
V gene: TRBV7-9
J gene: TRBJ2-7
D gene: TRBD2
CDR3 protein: CASSQAWGGYEQYF
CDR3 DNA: TGCGCCAGCAGCCAAGCCTGGGGGGGCTACGAGCAGTACTTC

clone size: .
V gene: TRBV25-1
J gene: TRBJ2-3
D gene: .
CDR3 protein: CASSASFLSDTQYF
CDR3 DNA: TGTGCCAGCAGTGCCAGTTTTTTGTCAGATACGCAGTATTTT

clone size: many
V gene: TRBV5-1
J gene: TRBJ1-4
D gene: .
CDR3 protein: CASSDGLRGEKLFF
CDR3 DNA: TGCGCCAGCAGCGATGGGCTTAGGGGTGAAAAACTGTTTTTT

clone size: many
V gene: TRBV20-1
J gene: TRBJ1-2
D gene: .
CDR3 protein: CSATRLPRAGNSGYTF
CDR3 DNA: TGCAGTGCTACACGTCTCCCAAGAGCAGGAAATTCTGGCTACACCTTC

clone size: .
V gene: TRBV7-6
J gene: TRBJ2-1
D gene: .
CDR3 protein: CASSLLGGLTYNEQFF
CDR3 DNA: TGTGCCAGCAGCCTCTTGGGGGGTCTAACCTACAATGAGCAGTTCTTC

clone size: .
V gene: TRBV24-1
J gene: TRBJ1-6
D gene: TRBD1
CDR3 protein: CATSNGDRVDSPLHF
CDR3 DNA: TGTGCCACCAGTAATGGGGACAGGGTGGATTCACCCCTCCACTTT

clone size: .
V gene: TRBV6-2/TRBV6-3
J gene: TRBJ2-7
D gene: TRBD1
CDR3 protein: CASKEGGALSEQYF
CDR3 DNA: TGTGCCAGCAAGGAAGGGGGCGCCCTCTCCGAGCAGTACTTC

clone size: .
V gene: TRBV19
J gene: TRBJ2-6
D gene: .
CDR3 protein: CASRGGGAGANVLTF
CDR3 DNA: TGTGCCAGTAGGGGGGGAGGAGCTGGGGCCAACGTCCTGACTTTC

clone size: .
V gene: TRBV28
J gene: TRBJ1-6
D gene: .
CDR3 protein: CASARSSYNSPLHF
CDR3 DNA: TGTGCCAGCGCCAGGAGCTCCTATAATTCACCCCTCCACTTT

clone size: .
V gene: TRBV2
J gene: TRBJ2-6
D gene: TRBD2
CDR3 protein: CASSVRDYGANVLTF
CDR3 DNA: TGTGCCAGCAGTGTGAGGGACTACGGGGCCAACGTCCTGACTTTC

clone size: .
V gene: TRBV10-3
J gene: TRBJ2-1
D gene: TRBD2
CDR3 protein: CAISDLAGPKNEQFF
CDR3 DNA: TGTGCCATCAGTGATCTAGCGGGGCCTAAGAATGAGCAGTTCTTC

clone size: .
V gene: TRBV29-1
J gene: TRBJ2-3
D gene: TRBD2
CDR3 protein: CSVEGREFSFTDTQYF
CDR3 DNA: TGCAGCGTTGAGGGGCGGGAGTTTTCGTTTACAGATACGCAGTATTTT

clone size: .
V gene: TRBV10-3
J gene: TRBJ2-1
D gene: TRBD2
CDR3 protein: CAISDRTSGGAEQFF
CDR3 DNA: TGTGCCATCAGTGACCGGACTAGCGGGGGGGCGGAGCAGTTCTTC

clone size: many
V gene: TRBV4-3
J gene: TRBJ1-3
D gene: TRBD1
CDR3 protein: CASSQDTGAALTIYF
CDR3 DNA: TGCGCCAGCAGCCAAGATACAGGGGCAGCGCTCACCATATATTTT

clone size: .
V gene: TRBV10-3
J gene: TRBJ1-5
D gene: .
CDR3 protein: CATTRDGGDNQPQHF
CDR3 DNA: TGTGCCACGACAAGGGATGGGGGAGACAATCAGCCCCAGCATTTT

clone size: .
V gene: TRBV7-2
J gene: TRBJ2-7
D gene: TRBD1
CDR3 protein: CASSLRTGTGFVEQYF
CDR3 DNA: TGTGCCAGCAGCTTACGTACCGGGACAGGGTTTGTCGAGCAGTACTTC

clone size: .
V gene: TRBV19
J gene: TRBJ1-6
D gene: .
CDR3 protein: CASKAVVDSPLHF
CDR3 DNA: TGTGCCAGTAAAGCGGTGGTAGATTCACCCCTCCACTTT

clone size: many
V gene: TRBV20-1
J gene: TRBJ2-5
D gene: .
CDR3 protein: CSARALIWQETQYF
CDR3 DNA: TGCAGTGCTAGAGCTCTGATTTGGCAAGAGACCCAGTACTTC

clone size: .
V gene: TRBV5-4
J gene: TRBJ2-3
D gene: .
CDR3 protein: CASSSKTSTDTQYF
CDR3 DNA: TGTGCCAGCAGCTCCAAGACTAGCACAGATACGCAGTATTTT

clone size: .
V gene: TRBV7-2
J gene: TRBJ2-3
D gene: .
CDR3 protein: CASSLAQLAGQDTQYF
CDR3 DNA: TGTGCCAGCAGCTTAGCTCAATTGGCGGGGCAAGATACGCAGTATTTT

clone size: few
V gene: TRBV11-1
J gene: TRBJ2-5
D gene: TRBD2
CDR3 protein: CASTHTPSGAQETQYF
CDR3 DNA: TGTGCCAGCACCCACACTCCTAGCGGGGCTCAAGAGACCCAGTACTTC

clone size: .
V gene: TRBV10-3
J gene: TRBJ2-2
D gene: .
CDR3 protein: CAISEGARTGELFF
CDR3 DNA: TGTGCCATCAGTGAAGGGGCCAGAACCGGGGAGCTGTTTTTT